This T cell receptor beta chain was sequenced for a study of T cell repertoires in ileal Crohn's disease. About the study: About half received postoperative treatment, roughly ten with thiopurines and 15 to 20 anti-TNF.

Looked up from germline, CDR1 is SGHVS and CDR2 is FQNEAQ. The V end lost 3 bases, the J end lost 0 bases, and 9 bases lay between the germline ends. The CDR3 has 14 amino acids. The assay was immunoSEQ multiplex PCR, and TCRdb's table has in-frame clones only and misses some. The sample lists roughly 9,600 clones, around 80% occurring once. The V gene is TRBV7-8, the J gene TRBJ2-7; D is unresolved. The sample was ileal tissue. The sequence was obtained from an adult with Crohn's disease. The CDR3 reads CASSLLRSSYEQYF. The CDR3 nucleotides are TGTGCCAGCAGCTTGTTGAGGAGCTCCTACGAGCAGTACTTC.